The rows below give T cell receptor beta chains drawn from one sample of a study of molecular identifiers for immune sequencing clone quantification. TCRdb recomputed calls from the PCR reads with MiXCR, one row per CDR3 protein. The table shows 75,000 to 100,000 distinct CDR3 sequences, with roughly 19% occurring only once. The sample consisted of naive CD8+ T cells from blood, with Jurkat cell RNA spiked in. The origin of the receptors is a human donor in good health. Some libraries in this study had Jurkat cell RNA spiked in. Each CDR3 is given with its conserved first and last residue. Each record gives: V gene, D gene, clone size, J gene, CDR3 DNA, CDR3 protein. D genes are given only for firm matches. Rows give clone size only sometimes, using once, few, many, or a class for an expanded clone.

V: TRBV9
D: NA
size: few
J: TRBJ2-7
DNA: TGTGCCAGCAGCGCCGAGGGGGATTCGTGGGAGCAGTACTTC
CDR3: CASSAEGDSWEQYF

V: TRBV9
D: TRBD1
size: many
J: TRBJ2-7
DNA: TGTGCCAGCAGCCCGGGGACAGGGGGCGGAGAGCAGTACTTC
CDR3: CASSPGTGGGEQYF

V: TRBV7-6
D: NA
size: few
J: TRBJ2-3
DNA: TGTGCCAGCAGCTTGATAGTTAGCACAGATACGCAGTATTTT
CDR3: CASSLIVSTDTQYF

V: TRBV20-1
D: TRBD1
size: many
J: TRBJ2-3
DNA: TGCAGTGCTAGATCCCCGGACAGGGGGGGAGATACGCAGTATTTT
CDR3: CSARSPDRGGDTQYF

V: TRBV7-9
D: NA
size: many
J: TRBJ2-3
DNA: TGTGCCAGCAGCTCTACCACGCTAGGAGGACACCTCAGCACAGATACGCAGTATTTT
CDR3: CASSSTTLGGHLSTDTQYF

V: TRBV7-6
D: NA
size: NA
J: TRBJ2-2
DNA: TGTGCCAGCAGCCCGGCTGTGGGGGAGAACACCGGGGAGCTGTTTTTT
CDR3: CASSPAVGENTGELFF

V: TRBV20-1
D: TRBD2
size: NA
J: TRBJ2-5
DNA: TGCAGTGCTAGAGACCCGGGGGGGCCCCAAGAGACCCAGTACTTC
CDR3: CSARDPGGPQETQYF

V: TRBV6-2/TRBV6-3
D: NA
size: many
J: TRBJ2-1
DNA: TGTGCCAGCTTGGCGGAGACCTACAATGAGCAGTTCTTC
CDR3: CASLAETYNEQFF

V: TRBV30
D: NA
size: many
J: TRBJ2-3
DNA: TGTGCCTGGAGTGGGGTGACTCTAACCCTTAACCCAGATACGCAGTATTTT
CDR3: CAWSGVTLTLNPDTQYF

V: TRBV30
D: NA
size: few
J: TRBJ2-1
DNA: TGTGCCTGGAGTGGGCAGGGGCACTACAATGAGCAGTTCTTC
CDR3: CAWSGQGHYNEQFF

V: TRBV20-1
D: NA
size: many
J: TRBJ2-7
DNA: TGCAGTGCTAGAGGACCGGCTATTGGTCCTGCCCCTCACGAGCAGTACTTC
CDR3: CSARGPAIGPAPHEQYF

V: TRBV5-1
D: TRBD1
size: many
J: TRBJ2-5
DNA: TGCGCCAGCAGCTTATCTCCGGGACAGAATTTCCAAGAGACCCAGTACTTC
CDR3: CASSLSPGQNFQETQYF

V: TRBV3-1
D: NA
size: many
J: TRBJ2-7
DNA: TGTGCCAGCACCCCAACGGTCGGGGTTAACGAGCAGTACTTC
CDR3: CASTPTVGVNEQYF

V: TRBV19
D: TRBD2
size: NA
J: TRBJ2-1
DNA: TGTGCCAGTCGGACCAGCGGGGGGGCTTACAATGAGCAGCTCTTC
CDR3: CASRTSGGAYNEQLF